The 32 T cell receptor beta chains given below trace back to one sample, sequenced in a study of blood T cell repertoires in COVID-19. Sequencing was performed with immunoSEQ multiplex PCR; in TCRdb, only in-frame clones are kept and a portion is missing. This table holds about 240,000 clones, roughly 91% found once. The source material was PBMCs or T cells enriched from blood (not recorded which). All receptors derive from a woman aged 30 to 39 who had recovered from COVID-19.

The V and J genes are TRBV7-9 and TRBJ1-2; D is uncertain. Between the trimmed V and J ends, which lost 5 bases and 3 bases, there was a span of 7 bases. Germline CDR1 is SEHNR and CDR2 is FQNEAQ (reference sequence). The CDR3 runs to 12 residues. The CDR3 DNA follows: TGTGCCAGCAGCCCAGGTGACTATGGCTACACCTTC. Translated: CASSPGDYGYTF. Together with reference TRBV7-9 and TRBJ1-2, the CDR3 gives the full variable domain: DTGVSQNPRHKITKRGQNVTFRCDPISEHNRLYWYRQTLGQGPEFLTYFQNEAQLEKSRLLSDRFSAERPKGSFSTLEIQRTEQGDSAMYLCASSPGDYGYTFGSGTRLTVV.

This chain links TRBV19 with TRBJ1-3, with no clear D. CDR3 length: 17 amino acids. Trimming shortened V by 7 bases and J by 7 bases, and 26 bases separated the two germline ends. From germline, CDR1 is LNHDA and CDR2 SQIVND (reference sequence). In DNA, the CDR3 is TGTGCCAGTACCCCGACCGGACGGTTCGAGAGCGGCAACACCATATATTTT. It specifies CASTPTGRFESGNTIYF.

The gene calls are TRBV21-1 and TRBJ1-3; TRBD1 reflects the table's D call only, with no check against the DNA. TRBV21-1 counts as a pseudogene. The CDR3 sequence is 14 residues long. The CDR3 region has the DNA TGTGCCAGCAACCAGGTATTGAGGGGGTCCACCATATATTTT. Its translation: CASNQVLRGSTIYF.

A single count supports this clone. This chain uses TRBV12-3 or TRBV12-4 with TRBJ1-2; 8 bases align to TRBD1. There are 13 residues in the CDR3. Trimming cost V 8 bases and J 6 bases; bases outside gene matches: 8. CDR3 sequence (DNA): TGTGCCAGCTCCCAGGGGACAGGCCATGGCTACACCTTC. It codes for CASSQGTGHGYTF.

In DNA form, the CDR3 reads TGTGCCAGCAGCTTAGGCCTAGCGGGGAACACCGGGGAGCTGTTTTTT. Protein product: CASSLGLAGNTGELFF. The genes are TRBV7-3 and TRBJ2-2, with 8 bases lining up with TRBD2. V trimming: 2 bases; J trimming: 1 base; junction bases outside the gene matches: 3. CDR3 length: 16 amino acids. Germline V lookup: CDR1 SGHTA, CDR2 FQGTGA. Supplemented by reference TRBV7-3 and TRBJ2-2, the full variable domain reads GAGVSQTPSNKVTEKGKYVELRCDPISGHTALYWYRQSLGQGPEFLIYFQGTGAADDSGLPNDRFFAVRPEGSVSTLKIQRTERGDSAVYLCASSLGLAGNTGELFFGEGSRLTVL.

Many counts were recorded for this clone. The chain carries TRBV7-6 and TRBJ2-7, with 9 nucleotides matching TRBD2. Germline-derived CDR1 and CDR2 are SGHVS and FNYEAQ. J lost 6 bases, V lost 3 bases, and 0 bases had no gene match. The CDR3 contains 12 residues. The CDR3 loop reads CASSFSGSEQYF. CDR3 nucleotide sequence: TGTGCCAGCAGCTTTAGCGGGAGCGAGCAGTACTTC.

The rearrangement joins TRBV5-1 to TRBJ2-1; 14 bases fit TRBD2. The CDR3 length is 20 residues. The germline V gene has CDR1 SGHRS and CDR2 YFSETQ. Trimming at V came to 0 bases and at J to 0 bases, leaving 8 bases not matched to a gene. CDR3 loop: CASSLERGLAGVDSYNEQFF. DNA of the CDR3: TGCGCCAGCAGCTTGGAGAGGGGACTAGCGGGAGTCGACTCCTACAATGAGCAGTTCTTC.

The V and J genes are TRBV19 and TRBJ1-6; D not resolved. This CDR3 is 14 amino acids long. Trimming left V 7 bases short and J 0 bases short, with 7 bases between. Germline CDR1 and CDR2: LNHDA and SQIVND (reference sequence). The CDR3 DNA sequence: TGTGCCAGTACCGTGAGCTCCTATAATTCACCCCTCCACTTT. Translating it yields CASTVSSYNSPLHF. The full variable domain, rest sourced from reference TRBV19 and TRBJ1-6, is DGGITQSPKYLFRKEGQNVTLSCEQNLNHDAMYWYRQDPGQGLRLIYYSQIVNDFQKGDIAEGYSVSREKKESFPLTVTSAQKNPTAFYLCASTVSSYNSPLHFGNGTRLTVT.

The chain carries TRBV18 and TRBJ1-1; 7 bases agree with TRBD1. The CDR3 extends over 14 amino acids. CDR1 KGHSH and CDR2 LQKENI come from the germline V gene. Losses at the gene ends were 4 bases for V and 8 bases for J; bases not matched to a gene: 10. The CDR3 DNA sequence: TGTGCCAGCTCACTGGACAGGAGTACGGGGGAAGCTTTCTTT. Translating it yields CASSLDRSTGEAFF.

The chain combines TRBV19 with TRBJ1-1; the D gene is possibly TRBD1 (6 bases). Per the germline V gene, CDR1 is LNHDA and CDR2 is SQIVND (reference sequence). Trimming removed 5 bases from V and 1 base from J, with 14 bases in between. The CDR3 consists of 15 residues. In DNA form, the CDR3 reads TGTGCCAGTAGTGGGGGTGTGGGGGCGAACACTGAAGCTTTCTTT. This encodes CASSGGVGANTEAFF.

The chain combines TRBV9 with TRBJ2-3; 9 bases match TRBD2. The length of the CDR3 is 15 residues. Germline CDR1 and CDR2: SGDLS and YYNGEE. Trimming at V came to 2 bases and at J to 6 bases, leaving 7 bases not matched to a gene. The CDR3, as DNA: TGTGCCAGCAGCGTGTATAGCGGGAGTCCGGATACGCAGTATTTT. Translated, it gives CASSVYSGSPDTQYF.

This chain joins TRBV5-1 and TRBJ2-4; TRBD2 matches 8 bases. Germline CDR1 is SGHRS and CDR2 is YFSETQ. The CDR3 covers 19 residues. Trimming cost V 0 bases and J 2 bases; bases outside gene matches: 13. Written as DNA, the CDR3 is TGCGCCAGCAGCTTGGCCGCTTTCGGGAGGGGTCTCCCCAAAAACATTCAGTACTTC. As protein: CASSLAAFGRGLPKNIQYF.

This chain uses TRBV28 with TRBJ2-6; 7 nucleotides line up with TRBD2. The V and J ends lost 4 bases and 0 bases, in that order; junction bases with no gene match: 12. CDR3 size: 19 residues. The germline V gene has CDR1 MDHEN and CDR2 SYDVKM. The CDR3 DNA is TGTGCCAGCAGTTCTACGGGAGGAGGTCCCCTCTCTGGGGCCAACGTCCTGACTTTC. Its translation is CASSSTGGGPLSGANVLTF.

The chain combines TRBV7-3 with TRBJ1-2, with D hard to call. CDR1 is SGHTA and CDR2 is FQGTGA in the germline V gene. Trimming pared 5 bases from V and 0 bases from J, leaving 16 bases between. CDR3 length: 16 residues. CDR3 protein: CASSPIQEEANYGYTF. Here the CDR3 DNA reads TGTGCCAGCAGCCCGATCCAAGAGGAAGCTAACTATGGCTACACCTTC.

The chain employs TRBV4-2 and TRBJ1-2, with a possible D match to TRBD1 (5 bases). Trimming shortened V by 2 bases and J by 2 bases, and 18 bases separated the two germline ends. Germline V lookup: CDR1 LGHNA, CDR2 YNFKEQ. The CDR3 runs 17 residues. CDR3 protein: CASSQKKLPTANYGYTF. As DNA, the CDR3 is TGTGCCAGCAGCCAAAAAAAACTACCGACAGCCAACTATGGCTACACCTTC.

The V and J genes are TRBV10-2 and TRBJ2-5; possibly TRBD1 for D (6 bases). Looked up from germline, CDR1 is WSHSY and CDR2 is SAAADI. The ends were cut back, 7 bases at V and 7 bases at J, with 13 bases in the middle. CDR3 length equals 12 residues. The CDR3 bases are TGCGCCAGCACTGGGGACATCGGGACCCAGTACTTC. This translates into CASTGDIGTQYF.

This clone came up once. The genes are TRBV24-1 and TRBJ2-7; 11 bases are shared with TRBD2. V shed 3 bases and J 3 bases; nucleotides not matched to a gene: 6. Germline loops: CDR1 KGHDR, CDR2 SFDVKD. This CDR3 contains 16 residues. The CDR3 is CATSDPGTSGLYEQYF. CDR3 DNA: TGTGCCACCAGTGATCCCGGGACTAGCGGACTCTACGAGCAGTACTTC.

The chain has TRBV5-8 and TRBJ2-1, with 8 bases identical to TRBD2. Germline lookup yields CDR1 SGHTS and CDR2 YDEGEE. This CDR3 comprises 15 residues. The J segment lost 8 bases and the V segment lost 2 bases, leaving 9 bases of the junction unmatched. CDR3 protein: CASSFGTGGDHEQFF. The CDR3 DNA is TGTGCCAGCAGCTTCGGAACGGGAGGGGACCATGAGCAGTTCTTC. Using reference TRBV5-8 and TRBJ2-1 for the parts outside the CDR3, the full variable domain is EAGVTQSPTHLIKTRGQQATLRCSPISGHTSVYWYQQALGLGLQFLLWYDEGEERNRGNFPPRFSGRQFPNYSSELNVNALELEDSALYLCASSFGTGGDHEQFFGPGTRLTVL.

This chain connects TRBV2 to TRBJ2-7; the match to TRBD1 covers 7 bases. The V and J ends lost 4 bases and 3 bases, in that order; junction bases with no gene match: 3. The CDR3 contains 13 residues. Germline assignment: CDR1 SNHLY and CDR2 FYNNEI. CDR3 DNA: TGTGCCAGCAGTGGGGACAGCTTCTACGAGCAGTACTTC. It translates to CASSGDSFYEQYF.

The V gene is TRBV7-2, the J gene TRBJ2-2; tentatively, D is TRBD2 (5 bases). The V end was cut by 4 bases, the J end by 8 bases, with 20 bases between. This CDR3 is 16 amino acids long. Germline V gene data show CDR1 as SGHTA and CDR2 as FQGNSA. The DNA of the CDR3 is TGTGCCAGCAGCTGGAGGCGGGTAGACCTCGGGGGGGAGCTGTTTTTT. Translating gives CASSWRRVDLGGELFF.

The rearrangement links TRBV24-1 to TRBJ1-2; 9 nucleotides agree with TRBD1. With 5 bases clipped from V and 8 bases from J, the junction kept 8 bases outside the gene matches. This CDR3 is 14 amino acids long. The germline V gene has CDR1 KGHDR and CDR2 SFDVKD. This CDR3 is CATSAPGQGDGYTF. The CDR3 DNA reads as TGTGCCACCAGTGCCCCGGGACAGGGCGACGGCTACACCTTC.

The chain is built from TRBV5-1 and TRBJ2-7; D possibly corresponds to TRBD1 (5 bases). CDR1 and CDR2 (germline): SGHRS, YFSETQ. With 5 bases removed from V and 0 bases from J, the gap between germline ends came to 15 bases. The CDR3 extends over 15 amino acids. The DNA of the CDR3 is TGCGCCAGCAGTCCACAGGCCTCATCCTCCTACGAGCAGTACTTC. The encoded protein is CASSPQASSSYEQYF.

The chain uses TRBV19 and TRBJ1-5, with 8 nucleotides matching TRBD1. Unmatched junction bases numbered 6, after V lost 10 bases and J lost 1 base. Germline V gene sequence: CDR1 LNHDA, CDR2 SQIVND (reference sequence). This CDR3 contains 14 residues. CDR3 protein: CATHTGGSNQPQHF. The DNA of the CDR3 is TGTGCCACCCACACAGGGGGAAGCAATCAGCCCCAGCATTTT.

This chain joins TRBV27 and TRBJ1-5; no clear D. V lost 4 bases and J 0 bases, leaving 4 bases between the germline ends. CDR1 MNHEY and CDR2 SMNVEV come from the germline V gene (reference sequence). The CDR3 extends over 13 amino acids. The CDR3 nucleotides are TGTGCCAGCAGTTCTCTTAGCAATCAGCCCCAGCATTTT. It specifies CASSSLSNQPQHF.

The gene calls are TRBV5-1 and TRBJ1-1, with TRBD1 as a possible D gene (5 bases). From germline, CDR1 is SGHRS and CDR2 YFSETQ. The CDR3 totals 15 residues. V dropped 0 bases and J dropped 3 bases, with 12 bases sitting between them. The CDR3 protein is CASSLDAQGHTEAFF. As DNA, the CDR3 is TGCGCCAGCAGCTTGGATGCTCAGGGTCACACTGAAGCTTTCTTT.

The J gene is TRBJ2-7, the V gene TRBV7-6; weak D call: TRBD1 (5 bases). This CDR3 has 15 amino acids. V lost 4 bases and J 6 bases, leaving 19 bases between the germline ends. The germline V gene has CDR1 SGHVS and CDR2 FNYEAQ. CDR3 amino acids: CASSYYGVDDSEQYF. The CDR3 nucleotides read TGTGCCAGCAGCTACTACGGAGTGGATGACAGCGAGCAGTACTTC. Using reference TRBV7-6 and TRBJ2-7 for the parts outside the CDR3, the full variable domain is GAGVSQSPRYKVTKRGQDVALRCDPISGHVSLYWYRQALGQGPEFLTYFNYEAQQDKSGLPNDRFSAERPEGSISTLTIQRTEQRDSAMYRCASSYYGVDDSEQYFGPGTRLTVT.

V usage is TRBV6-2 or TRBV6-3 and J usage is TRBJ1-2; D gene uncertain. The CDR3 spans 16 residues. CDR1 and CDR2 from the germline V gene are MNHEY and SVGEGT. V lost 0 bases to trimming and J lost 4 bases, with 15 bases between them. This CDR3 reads CASSYSQLGRPYGYTF. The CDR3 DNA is TGTGCCAGCAGTTACTCCCAGTTGGGCAGACCCTATGGCTACACCTTC.

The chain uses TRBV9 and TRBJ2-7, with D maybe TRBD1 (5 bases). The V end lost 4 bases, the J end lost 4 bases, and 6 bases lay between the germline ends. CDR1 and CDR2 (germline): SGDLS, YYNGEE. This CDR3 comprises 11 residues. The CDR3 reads CASSPGYEQYF. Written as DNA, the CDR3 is TGTGCCAGCAGCCCAGGGTACGAGCAGTACTTC.

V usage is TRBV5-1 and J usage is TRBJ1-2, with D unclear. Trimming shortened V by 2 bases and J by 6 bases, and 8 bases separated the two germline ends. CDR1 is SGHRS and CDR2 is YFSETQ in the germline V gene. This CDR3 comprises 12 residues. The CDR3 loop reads CASSLDLNGYTF. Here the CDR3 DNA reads TGCGCCAGCAGCTTAGACTTGAATGGCTACACCTTC.

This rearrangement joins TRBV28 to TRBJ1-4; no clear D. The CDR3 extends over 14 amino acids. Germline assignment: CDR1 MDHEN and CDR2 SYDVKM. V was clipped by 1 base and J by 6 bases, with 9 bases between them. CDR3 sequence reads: CASSLSGADEKLFF. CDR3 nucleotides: TGTGCCAGCAGTTTATCGGGAGCTGATGAAAAACTGTTTTTT.

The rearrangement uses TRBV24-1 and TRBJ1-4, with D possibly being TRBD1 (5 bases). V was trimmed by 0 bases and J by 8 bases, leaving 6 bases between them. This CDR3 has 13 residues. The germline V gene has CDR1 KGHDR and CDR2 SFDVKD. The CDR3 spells CATSDLQGEKLFF. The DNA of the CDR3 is TGTGCCACCAGTGATTTGCAGGGAGAAAAACTGTTTTTT.

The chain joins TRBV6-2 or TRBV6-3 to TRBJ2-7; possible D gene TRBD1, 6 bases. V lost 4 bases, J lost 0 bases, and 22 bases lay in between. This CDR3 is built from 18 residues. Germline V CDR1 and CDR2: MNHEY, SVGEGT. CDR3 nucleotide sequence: TGTGCCAGCAGTTTCCTGCGCTCGCGGACAGCGCCCTCCTACGAGCAGTACTTC. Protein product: CASSFLRSRTAPSYEQYF.